This T cell receptor (beta chain) was recorded in a study of early T cells in non-severe SARS-CoV-2 infection. This clonotype has only a few counts. The antigen is undetermined. Broader study findings: VDJdb matching skewed toward anti-spike CD8 responses, missing private and CD4 specificities.

This CDR3 spans 15 amino acids. Trimming removed 1 base from V and 3 bases from J; junction bases left unmatched: 2. Germline loops: CDR1 SGHKS, CDR2 YYEKEE (reference sequence). The library protocol tagged individual cDNA molecules with unique molecular identifiers. TCRdb re-called the 5' RACE reads with MiXCR, one entry per CDR3 protein. Of 64,000 or so distinct CDR3 sequences listed, around 11% are singletons. The genes are TRBV5-5 and TRBJ2-1, with TRBD2 matching over 9 bases. The input for sequencing was whole blood, taken at baseline. This TCR was recovered from an adult who was a healthcare worker with PCR-confirmed SARS-CoV-2 infection or an uninfected control (not recorded which). As DNA, the CDR3 is TGTGCCAGCAGCTTGCTTAGCGGGAGCTACAATGAGCAGTTCTTC. It is translated as CASSLLSGSYNEQFF.